The 10 T cell receptor beta chains below come from one sample, sequenced in a study of blood T cell repertoires in COVID-19. Here immunoSEQ multiplex PCR was the method, and the copy in TCRdb shows in-frame clones only, minus some. The sample records approximately 100,000 clones, 75% to 85% being singletons. The sequenced material came from peripheral blood. These receptor sequences come from a human donor in a cohort sampled during active COVID-19.

The rearrangement joins TRBV6-5 to TRBJ1-2, with unresolved D. Germline CDR1 and CDR2: MNHEY and SVGAGI. The CDR3 extends over 14 amino acids. The V end was cut by 7 bases, the J end by 3 bases, with 15 bases between. The CDR3 bases are TGTGCCAGCACCCCGGCCCGACGGGACTATGGCTACACCTTC. This translates into CASTPARRDYGYTF.

This chain uses TRBV13 with TRBJ2-7; 7 positions match TRBD2. The CDR3 totals 14 residues. With V trimmed by 3 bases and J by 4 bases, 6 bases remained unmatched. Looked up from germline, CDR1 is PRHDT and CDR2 is FYEKMQ (reference sequence). This CDR3 reads CASSFTRGGYEQYF. In DNA form, the CDR3 reads TGTGCCAGCAGCTTTACCCGCGGGGGTTACGAGCAGTACTTC.

This rearrangement joins TRBV19 to TRBJ2-7; 7 nucleotides align to TRBD1. This CDR3 region has 14 residues. The junction had 6 bases not matched to a gene; V was cut back by 4 bases and J by 3 bases. Per germline, CDR1 LNHDA and CDR2 SQIVND (reference sequence). The CDR3 DNA is TGTGCCAGTAGTAAAGGGACAGAAAGCTACGAGCAGTACTTC. Its translation: CASSKGTESYEQYF. The complete variable domain, with remaining parts taken from reference TRBV19 and TRBJ2-7, reads DGGITQSPKYLFRKEGQNVTLSCEQNLNHDAMYWYRQDPGQGLRLIYYSQIVNDFQKGDIAEGYSVSREKKESFPLTVTSAQKNPTAFYLCASSKGTESYEQYFGPGTRLTVT.

The sample holds one count of this clone. The V call is TRBV2, the J call TRBJ2-3, with 8 positions matching TRBD2. J gave up 3 bases and V 5 bases, and 10 bases lay outside the gene matches. CDR1 and CDR2 from the germline V gene are SNHLY and FYNNEI. CDR3 length: 16 amino acids. The CDR3 protein is CASSFKGTRQTDTQYF. In DNA, the CDR3 is TGTGCCAGCAGTTTTAAGGGGACTAGGCAAACAGATACGCAGTATTTT.

V is TRBV7-3 and J is TRBJ1-1; the D is unclear. CDR1 is SGHTA and CDR2 is FQGTGA in the germline V gene. The germline V and J ends were trimmed by 5 bases and 7 bases, with 17 bases remaining between them. The CDR3 spans 14 residues. The CDR3 protein is CASSPRHRDDEAFF. In nucleotides, the CDR3 is TGTGCCAGCAGCCCAAGACATCGAGACGATGAAGCTTTCTTT.

The chain is built from TRBV12-3 or TRBV12-4 and TRBJ1-5; D ambiguous. Trimming stripped 6 bases from V and 0 bases from J, with 6 bases between. The CDR3 extends over 13 amino acids. The chain's CDR3 is CASRADSNQPQHF. CDR3 DNA sequence: TGTGCCAGCAGGGCAGATAGCAATCAGCCCCAGCATTTT.

The V gene is TRBV6-6, the J gene TRBJ1-4; 7 bases are shared with TRBD1. V lost 6 bases, J lost 5 bases, and 6 bases stayed unmatched. The length of the CDR3 is 14 residues. The germline V gene encodes CDR1 MNHNY and CDR2 SVGAGI (reference sequence). The CDR3 DNA is TGTGCCAGCAGACCGGGGACAGAAAATGAAAAACTGTTTTTT. Its protein product is CASRPGTENEKLFF.

The chain combines TRBV24-1 with TRBJ2-1; TRBD1 is a possible D gene (6 bases). V was shortened by 3 bases and J by 9 bases, with 14 bases between the two germline ends. CDR1 is KGHDR, CDR2 SFDVKD, per germline. This CDR3 has 14 residues. The chain's CDR3 is CATSDQGTLGEQFF. The CDR3 DNA is TGTGCCACCAGTGATCAGGGGACACTGGGTGAGCAGTTCTTC.

V and J are TRBV19 and TRBJ2-3; TRBD2 agrees at 8 bases. CDR1 LNHDA and CDR2 SQIVND come from the germline V gene (reference sequence). Trimming took 1 base from V and 0 from J; bases not matched to a gene: 3. CDR3 size: 16 residues. CDR3 nucleotides: TGTGCCAGTAGTATAGCGGCTAGCGGGAGCACAGATACGCAGTATTTT. Its translation is CASSIAASGSTDTQYF.

The gene calls are TRBV6-2 or TRBV6-3 and TRBJ2-7; the match to TRBD1 covers 12 bases. The germline V gene has CDR1 MNHEY and CDR2 SVGEGT. After removal of 5 bases from V and 1 base from J, the junction contained 6 bases not matched to a gene. The CDR3 covers 16 residues. For the CDR3, the DNA is TGTGCCAGCAGTAGGGGACAGGGGGCTGTATCCTACGAGCAGTACTTC. Protein: CASSRGQGAVSYEQYF.